This T cell receptor (beta chain) was captured in a study of CD8 T cells in Susac syndrome. Germline trimming cut 0 bases from V and 6 bases from J; bases unmatched to any gene: 7. Germline V CDR1 and CDR2: SGHRS, YFSETQ. CDR3 length: 16 amino acids. TCR beta was sequenced from blood CD8+ and CD4+ T cells. The multiple sclerosis controls were treatment-naive patients with relapsing-remitting disease that was stable or active. TEMRA cells were enriched by FACS, and CD4+ and CD8+ T cells were negatively isolated. The RNA, about 0.5 to 1 ug, was put through reverse transcription using random hexamers. The authors amplified TCR beta CDR3 across 54 Vbeta and 13 Jbeta using immunoSEQ multiplex PCR. MiXCR, run by TCRdb on the immunoSEQ multiplex PCR reads, gives a single entry per CDR3 protein. The sample consists of around 69,000 distinct CDR3 sequences, nearly 96% of them appearing once.

The sequenced sample was CD4+ T cells from PBMCs. The chain uses TRBV5-1 and TRBJ1-4; 8 bases fit TRBD1. The TCR comes from a human donor with multiple sclerosis. The CDR3 coding sequence is TGCGCCAGCAGCTTGGGAGACAGGGGAAGAGATGAAAAACTGTTTTTT. It translates to CASSLGDRGRDEKLFF.